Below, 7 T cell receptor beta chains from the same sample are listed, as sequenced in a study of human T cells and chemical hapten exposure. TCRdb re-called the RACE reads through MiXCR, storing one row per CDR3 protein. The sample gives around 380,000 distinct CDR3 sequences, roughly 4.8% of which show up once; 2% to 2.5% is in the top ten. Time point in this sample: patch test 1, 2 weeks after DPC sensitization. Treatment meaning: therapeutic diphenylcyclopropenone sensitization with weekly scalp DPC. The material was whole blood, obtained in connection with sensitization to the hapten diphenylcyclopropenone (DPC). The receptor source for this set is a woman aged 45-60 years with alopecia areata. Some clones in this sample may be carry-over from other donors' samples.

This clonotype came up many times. CDR3 loop: CASSFGGGGSYEQYF. The CDR3 DNA reads as TGTGCCAGCAGTTTTGGAGGGGGCGGTTCCTACGAGCAGTACTTC. This chain joins TRBV27 and TRBJ2-7; D possibly corresponds to TRBD1 (7 bases). The CDR3 has 15 amino acids. Deletions cut 3 bases from V and 1 base from J, with 13 bases between. Germline V gene lookup returns CDR1 MNHEY and CDR2 SMNVEV (reference sequence).

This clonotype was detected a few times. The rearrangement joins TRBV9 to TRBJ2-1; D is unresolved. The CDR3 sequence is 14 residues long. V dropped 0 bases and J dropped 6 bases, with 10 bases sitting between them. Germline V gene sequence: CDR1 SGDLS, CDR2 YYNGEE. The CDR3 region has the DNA TGTGCCAGCAGCGTAGCGGGCGGAATCAATGAGCAGTTCTTC. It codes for CASSVAGGINEQFF.

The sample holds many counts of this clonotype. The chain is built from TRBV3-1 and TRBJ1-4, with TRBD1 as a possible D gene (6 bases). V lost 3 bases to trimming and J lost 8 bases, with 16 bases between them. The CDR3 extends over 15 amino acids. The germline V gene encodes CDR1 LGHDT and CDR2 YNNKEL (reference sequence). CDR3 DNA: TGTGCCAGCAGCCAGCACCCCCGAGGGGGAGAAAAACTGTTTTTT. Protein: CASSQHPRGGEKLFF. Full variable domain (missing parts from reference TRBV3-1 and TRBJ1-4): DTAVSQTPKYLVTQMGNDKSIKCEQNLGHDTMYWYKQDSKKFLKIMFSYNNKELIINETVPNRFSPKSPDKAHLNLHINSLELGDSAVYFCASSQHPRGGEKLFFGSGTQLSVL.

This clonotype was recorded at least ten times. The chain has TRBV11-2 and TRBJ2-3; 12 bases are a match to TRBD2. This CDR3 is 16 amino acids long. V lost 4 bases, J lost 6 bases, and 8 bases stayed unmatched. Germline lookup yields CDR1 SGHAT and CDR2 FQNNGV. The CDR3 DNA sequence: TGTGCCAGCAGCTCTGGACTAGCGGGGAGAGGGGATACGCAGTATTTT. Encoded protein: CASSSGLAGRGDTQYF.

The CDR3 bases are TGTGCCAGCAACCATTACAACAGTTACTTCTATGGCTACACCTTC. This translates into CASNHYNSYFYGYTF. The chain carries TRBV5-6 and TRBJ1-2; D call uncertain. Trimming left V 6 bases short and J 4 bases short, with 19 bases between. The CDR3 is 15 residues long. Germline assignment: CDR1 SGHDT and CDR2 YYEEEE.

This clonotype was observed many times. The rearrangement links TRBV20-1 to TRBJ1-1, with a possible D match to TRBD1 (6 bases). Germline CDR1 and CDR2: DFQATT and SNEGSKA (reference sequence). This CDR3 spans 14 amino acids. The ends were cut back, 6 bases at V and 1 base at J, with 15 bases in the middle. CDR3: CSASPGGPNTEAFF. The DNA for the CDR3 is TGCAGTGCCTCCCCGGGGGGCCCGAACACTGAAGCTTTCTTT.

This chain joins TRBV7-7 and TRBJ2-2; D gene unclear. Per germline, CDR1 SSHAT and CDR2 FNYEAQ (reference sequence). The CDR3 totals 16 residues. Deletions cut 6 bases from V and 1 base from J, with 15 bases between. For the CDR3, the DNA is TGTGCCAGCAGTCCTAGTCCCCCCGGGAACACCGGGGAGCTGTTTTTT. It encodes CASSPSPPGNTGELFF.